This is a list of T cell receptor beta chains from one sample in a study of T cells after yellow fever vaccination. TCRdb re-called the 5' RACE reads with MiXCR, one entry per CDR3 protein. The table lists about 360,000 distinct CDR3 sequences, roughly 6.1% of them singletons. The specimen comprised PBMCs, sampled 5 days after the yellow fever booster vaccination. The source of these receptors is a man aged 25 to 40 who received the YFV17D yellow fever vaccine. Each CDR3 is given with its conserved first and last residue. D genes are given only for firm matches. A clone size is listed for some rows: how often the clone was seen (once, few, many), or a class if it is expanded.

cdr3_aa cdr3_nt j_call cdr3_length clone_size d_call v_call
CASSPGTGVNQPQHF TGTGCCAGCTCACCAGGGACAGGAGTTAATCAGCCCCAGCATTTT TRBJ1-5 15 few TRBD1 TRBV18
CASGGQVSYNEQFF TGTGCCAGCGGCGGACAGGTATCCTACAATGAGCAGTTCTTC TRBJ2-1 14 many TRBD1 TRBV27
CASISWTGLDHMNTEAFF TGCGCCAGCATCTCCTGGACAGGCCTCGACCATATGAACACTGAAGCTTTCTTT TRBJ1-1 18 few TRBD1 TRBV10-2
CASSPMGDGANVLTF TGTGCCAGCAGCCCAATGGGGGACGGGGCCAACGTCCTGACTTTC TRBJ2-6 15 NA NA TRBV4-2
CASSPGQEYSNQPQHF TGCGCCAGCAGCCCCGGACAGGAGTATAGCAATCAGCCCCAGCATTTT TRBJ1-5 16 NA TRBD1 TRBV5-1
CASSDAASNTGELFF TGTGCCAGCAGTGATGCAGCTTCGAACACCGGGGAGCTGTTTTTT TRBJ2-2 15 NA NA TRBV25-1
CSAKSRQGVNTEAFF TGCAGTGCTAAGTCTAGACAGGGAGTGAACACTGAAGCTTTCTTT TRBJ1-1 15 few TRBD1 TRBV20-1
CASSSGVRGYETQYF TGCGCCAGCAGCTCGGGAGTCAGGGGATACGAGACCCAGTACTTC TRBJ2-5 15 NA NA TRBV5-1
CSARQGDNSPLHF TGCAGTGCCCGACAGGGGGACAATTCACCCCTCCACTTT TRBJ1-6 13 few TRBD1 TRBV20-1
CASSPTGGRTDEQYF TGTGCCAGCAGCCCCACAGGGGGGAGGACCGACGAGCAGTACTTC TRBJ2-7 15 many TRBD1 TRBV6-5
CASSLSGGHEQFF TGTGCCAGCAGCTTATCTGGGGGGCATGAGCAGTTCTTC TRBJ2-1 13 NA NA TRBV7-3
CASSGGVTNEQFF TGCGCCAGCTCTGGGGGAGTAACCAATGAGCAGTTCTTC TRBJ2-1 13 NA NA TRBV10-1
CASSYSFGGGEQFF TGTGCCAGCAGTTACTCCTTTGGGGGAGGTGAGCAGTTCTTC TRBJ2-1 14 NA NA TRBV6-2/TRBV6-3
CASSPPARGVGELFF TGTGCCAGCAGCCCGCCCGCCCGGGGGGTCGGGGAGCTGTTTTTT TRBJ2-2 15 many TRBD2 TRBV7-6
CASSYAERATGELFF TGTGCCAGCAGTTACGCCGAACGAGCAACCGGGGAGCTGTTTTTT TRBJ2-2 15 NA NA TRBV6-5
CASSLTQGIPAEQYF TGTGCCAGCAGTTTGACTCAGGGAATCCCTGCCGAGCAGTACTTC TRBJ2-7 15 NA NA TRBV12-3/TRBV12-4
CASSPKTGWGLTGELFF TGTGCCAGCAGCCCTAAGACAGGGTGGGGTTTGACCGGGGAGCTGTTTTTT TRBJ2-2 17 NA TRBD1 TRBV12-3/TRBV12-4
CASSLVRLNNEQFF TGCGCCAGCAGCTTGGTAAGGCTAAACAATGAGCAGTTCTTC TRBJ2-1 14 many NA TRBV5-1
CSVESSYNEQFF TGCAGCGTTGAAAGCTCCTACAATGAGCAGTTCTTC TRBJ2-1 12 NA NA TRBV29-1
CASSLGGPTGELFF TGTGCCAGCAGCCTAGGCGGCCCCACCGGGGAGCTGTTTTTT TRBJ2-2 14 many NA TRBV5-6
CAIRDLAGAVNEQFF TGTGCCATCAGAGATCTAGCGGGAGCTGTCAATGAGCAGTTCTTC TRBJ2-1 15 few TRBD2 TRBV10-3
CSVVGTNEQFF TGCAGCGTCGTGGGGACAAATGAGCAGTTCTTC TRBJ2-1 11 few NA TRBV29-1
CSAEADRGSEGYTF TGCAGTGCCGAGGCTGACAGGGGAAGTGAAGGCTACACCTTC TRBJ1-2 14 few TRBD1 TRBV20-1
CASRGADSPLHF TGTGCCAGCAGGGGCGCCGATTCACCCCTCCACTTT TRBJ1-6 12 few NA TRBV12-3/TRBV12-4
CASSDPGQGTYNEQFF TGCGCCAGCAGTGACCCGGGACAGGGGACCTACAATGAGCAGTTCTTC TRBJ2-1 16 few TRBD1 TRBV10-1
CASSPTGRNTEAFF TGCGCCAGCAGTCCGACAGGGCGGAACACTGAAGCTTTCTTT TRBJ1-1 14 many TRBD1 TRBV5-1
CASSNGQVYGYTF TGCGCCAGCAGCAACGGACAGGTATATGGCTACACCTTC TRBJ1-2 13 NA TRBD1 TRBV5-1
CSVGTSYEQYF TGCAGCGTGGGGACTTCCTACGAGCAGTACTTC TRBJ2-7 11 many NA TRBV29-1
CACLQGRTDTQYF TGTGCCTGTCTTCAGGGTCGGACAGATACGCAGTATTTT TRBJ2-3 13 few NA TRBV30
CASKIAASTDTQYF TGTGCCAGCAAGATTGCCGCTAGCACAGATACGCAGTATTTT TRBJ2-3 14 many NA TRBV12-3/TRBV12-4
CASSQDDFYEQYF TGTGCCAGCAGCCAGGACGATTTCTACGAGCAGTACTTC TRBJ2-7 13 many NA TRBV9
CSGQGEASPYEQYF TGCAGTGGTCAAGGGGAGGCGAGCCCCTACGAGCAGTACTTC TRBJ2-7 14 NA NA TRBV20-1
CASQELPVETQYF TGTGCCAGCCAGGAACTCCCAGTAGAGACCCAGTACTTC TRBJ2-5 13 many NA TRBV7-9
CASSPGVETQYF TGTGCCAGCTCACCGGGAGTAGAGACCCAGTACTTC TRBJ2-5 12 NA NA TRBV18
CSAVSGLSTDTQYF TGCAGTGCCGTTAGCGGCTTAAGCACAGATACGCAGTATTTT TRBJ2-3 14 few NA TRBV20-1
CASSLHGAGNTIYF TGTGCCAGCAGCCTTCACGGGGCTGGAAACACCATATATTTT TRBJ1-3 14 NA NA TRBV3-1
CAIRRDTSYEQYF TGTGCCATCAGGAGGGACACCTCCTACGAGCAGTACTTC TRBJ2-7 13 many NA TRBV10-3
CASTRTGFNEQYF TGTGCCAGCACAAGGACAGGGTTCAACGAGCAGTACTTC TRBJ2-7 13 NA TRBD1 TRBV11-2
CSATPLHPKETQYF TGCAGTGCTACCCCACTGCACCCAAAGGAGACCCAGTACTTC TRBJ2-5 14 few NA TRBV20-1
CASSLASDRGTNEQFF TGTGCCAGCAGCTTAGCGTCCGACAGGGGGACGAATGAGCAGTTCTTC TRBJ2-1 16 many TRBD1 TRBV7-2
CATSVGGQEFYEQYF TGTGCCACCAGCGTAGGGGGACAGGAGTTCTACGAGCAGTACTTC TRBJ2-7 15 many TRBD1 TRBV15
CAISPGQGAVNEQFF TGTGCCATCAGTCCGGGACAGGGGGCGGTAAATGAGCAGTTCTTC TRBJ2-1 15 NA TRBD1 TRBV10-3
CASTEPGWSYNEQFF TGTGCCAGCACCGAACCTGGTTGGTCCTACAATGAGCAGTTCTTC TRBJ2-1 15 many NA TRBV3-1
CASSDIQGRDGYTF TGTGCCAGCAGTGATATCCAAGGGAGGGATGGCTACACCTTC TRBJ1-2 14 few NA TRBV6-1
CATTGGPNEKLFF TGTGCCACTACAGGGGGGCCTAATGAAAAACTGTTTTTT TRBJ1-4 13 few TRBD1 TRBV15
CASGLGPSGEQYF TGTGCTAGTGGTCTAGGGCCCAGTGGGGAGCAGTACTTC TRBJ2-7 13 few NA TRBV12-5
CASSSRGYPYGYTF TGTGCCAGCAGCTCTAGAGGGTACCCCTATGGCTACACCTTC TRBJ1-2 14 many NA TRBV7-9
CASSPQTSHEGPQYF TGCGCCAGCAGCCCCCAAACCTCACACGAGGGCCCCCAGTACTTC TRBJ2-5 15 NA NA TRBV4-3
CSASEWASEQETQYF TGCAGTGCTAGCGAGTGGGCTAGCGAACAAGAGACCCAGTACTTC TRBJ2-5 15 few NA TRBV20-1
CASSLARGSSGLEQFF TGCGCCAGCAGCTTGGCCAGGGGAAGTAGCGGGCTTGAGCAGTTCTTC TRBJ2-1 16 few NA TRBV5-1
CCARDPLRREGRDEQFF TGCTGTGCTAGAGATCCCCTTAGGCGGGAGGGCCGCGATGAGCAGTTCTTC TRBJ2-1 17 NA TRBD2 TRBV20-1
CSASSGTPSTDTQYF TGCAGTGCTAGTTCAGGAACGCCAAGCACAGATACGCAGTATTTT TRBJ2-3 15 NA NA TRBV20-1
CASSPVQVANTGELFF TGCGCCAGCAGCCCAGTACAGGTGGCGAACACCGGGGAGCTGTTTTTT TRBJ2-2 16 few NA TRBV4-1
CASSPVAGPRGGYEQYF TGCGCCAGCAGCCCTGTGGCAGGGCCTCGGGGGGGCTACGAGCAGTACTTC TRBJ2-7 17 many TRBD2 TRBV4-3
CASRRGTGSQNTQYF TGTGCCAGCAGGCGAGGGACAGGGTCTCAAAATACGCAGTATTTT TRBJ2-3 15 few TRBD1 TRBV5-5
CASSPPPVRLENNEQFF TGTGCCAGCAGCCCCCCTCCGGTGAGACTAGAAAACAATGAGCAGTTCTTC TRBJ2-1 17 many NA TRBV7-8